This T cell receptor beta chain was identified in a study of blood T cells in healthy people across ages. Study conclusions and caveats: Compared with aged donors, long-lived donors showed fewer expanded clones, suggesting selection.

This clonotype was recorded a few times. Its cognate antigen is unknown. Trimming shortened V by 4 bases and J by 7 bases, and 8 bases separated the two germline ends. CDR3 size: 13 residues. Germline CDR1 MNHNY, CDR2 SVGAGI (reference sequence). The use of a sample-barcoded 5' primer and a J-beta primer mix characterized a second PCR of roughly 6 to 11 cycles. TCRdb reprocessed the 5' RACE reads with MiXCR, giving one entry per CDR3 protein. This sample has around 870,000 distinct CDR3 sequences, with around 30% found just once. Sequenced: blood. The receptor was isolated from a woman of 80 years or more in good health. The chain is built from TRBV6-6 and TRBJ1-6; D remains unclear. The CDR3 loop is CASSSWGNSPLHF. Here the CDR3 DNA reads TGTGCCAGCAGTTCCTGGGGAAATTCACCCCTCCACTTT.